Reported below is one TCR beta chain. Its target is not known. The identical CDR3 is also encoded by other nucleotide sequences in the sample. Profiled with immunoSEQ multiplex PCR; TCRdb holds only in-frame clones, not every one. The sample shows under 100,000 clones, about 90% of them seen only once. The sample comes from a study of glioma-infiltrating T cells after dendritic cell vaccination. Study-wide points: TCR clonality showed no direct relationship with survival.

Blood PBMC samples: pre-vaccination, two weeks post third vaccination, and at tumor progression. Deletions cut 6 bases from V and 1 base from J, with 9 bases between. The CDR3 length is 13 residues. The germline V gene has CDR1 KGHSH and CDR2 LQKENI. The material was blood, obtained before dendritic cell vaccination. V is TRBV18 and J is TRBJ1-1; D gene unclear. This clonotype originated in a human donor with glioblastoma. CDR3 nucleotides: TGTGCCAGCTCCCCTGGGAGGAACACTGAAGCTTTCTTT. As protein: CASSPGRNTEAFF.